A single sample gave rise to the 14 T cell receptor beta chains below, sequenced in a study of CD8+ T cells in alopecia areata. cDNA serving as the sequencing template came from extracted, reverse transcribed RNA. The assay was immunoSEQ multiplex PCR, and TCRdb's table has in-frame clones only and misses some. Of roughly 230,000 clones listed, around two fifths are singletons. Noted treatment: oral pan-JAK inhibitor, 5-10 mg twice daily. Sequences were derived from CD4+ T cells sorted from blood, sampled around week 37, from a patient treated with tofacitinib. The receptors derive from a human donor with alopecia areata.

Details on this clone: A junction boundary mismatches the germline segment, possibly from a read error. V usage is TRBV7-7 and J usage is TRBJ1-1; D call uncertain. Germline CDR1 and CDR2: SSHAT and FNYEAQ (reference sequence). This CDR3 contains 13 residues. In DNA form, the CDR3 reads TGTGCTAGCAGCTTACAGATGAACACTGAAGCTTTCTTT. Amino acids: CASSLQMNTEAFF.

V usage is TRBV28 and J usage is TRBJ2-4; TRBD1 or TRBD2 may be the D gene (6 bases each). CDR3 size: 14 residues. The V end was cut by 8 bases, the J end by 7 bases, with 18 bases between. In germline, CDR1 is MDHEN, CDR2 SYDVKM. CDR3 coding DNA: TGTGCCAGCGAGGGGGGTAGGGGACCGAACATTCAGTACTTC. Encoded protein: CASEGGRGPNIQYF.

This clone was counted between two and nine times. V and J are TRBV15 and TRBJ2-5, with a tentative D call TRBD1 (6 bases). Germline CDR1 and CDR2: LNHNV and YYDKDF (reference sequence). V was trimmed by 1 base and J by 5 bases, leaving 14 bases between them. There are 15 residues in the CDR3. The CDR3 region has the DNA TGTGCCACCAGCAGAGTACAGGGTGGAGGCGAGACCCAGTACTTC. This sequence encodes CATSRVQGGGETQYF.

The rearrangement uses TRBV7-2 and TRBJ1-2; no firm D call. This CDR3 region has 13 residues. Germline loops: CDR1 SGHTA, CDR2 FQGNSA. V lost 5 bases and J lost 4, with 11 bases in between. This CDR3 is CASSQPDRYGYTF. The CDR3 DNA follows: TGTGCCAGCAGCCAACCGGACCGCTATGGCTACACCTTC.

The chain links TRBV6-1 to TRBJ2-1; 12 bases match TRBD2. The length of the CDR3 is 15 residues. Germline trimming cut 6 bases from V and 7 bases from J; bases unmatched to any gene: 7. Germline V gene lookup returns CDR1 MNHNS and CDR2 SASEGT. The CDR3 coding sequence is TGTGCCAGCAGGACGACTAGCGGGAGAAGGAATGAGCAGTTCTTC. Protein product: CASRTTSGRRNEQFF.

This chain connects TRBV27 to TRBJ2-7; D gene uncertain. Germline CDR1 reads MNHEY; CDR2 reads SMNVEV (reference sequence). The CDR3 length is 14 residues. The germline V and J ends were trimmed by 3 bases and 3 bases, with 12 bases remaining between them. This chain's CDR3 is CASSLLGKIYEQYF. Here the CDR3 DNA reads TGTGCCAGCAGTTTGTTGGGGAAGATCTACGAGCAGTACTTC.

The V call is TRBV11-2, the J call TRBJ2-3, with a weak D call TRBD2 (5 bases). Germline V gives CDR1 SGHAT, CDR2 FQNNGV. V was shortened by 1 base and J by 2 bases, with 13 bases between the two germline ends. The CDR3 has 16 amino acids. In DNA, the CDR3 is TGTGCCAGCAGCTTAGTCCCGAGCGGATTCACAGATACGCAGTATTTT. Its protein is CASSLVPSGFTDTQYF.

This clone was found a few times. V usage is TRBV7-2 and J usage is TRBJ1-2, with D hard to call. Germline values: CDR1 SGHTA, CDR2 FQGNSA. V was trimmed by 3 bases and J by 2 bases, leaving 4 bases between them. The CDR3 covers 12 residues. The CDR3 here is CASSFGNYGYTF. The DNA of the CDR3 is TGTGCCAGCAGCTTCGGAAACTATGGCTACACCTTC.

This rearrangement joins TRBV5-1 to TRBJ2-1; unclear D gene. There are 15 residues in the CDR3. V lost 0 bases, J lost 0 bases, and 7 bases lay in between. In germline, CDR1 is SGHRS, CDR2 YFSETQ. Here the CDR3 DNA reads TGCGCCAGCAGCTTGGAGGTAAGCTCCTACAATGAGCAGTTCTTC. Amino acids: CASSLEVSSYNEQFF.

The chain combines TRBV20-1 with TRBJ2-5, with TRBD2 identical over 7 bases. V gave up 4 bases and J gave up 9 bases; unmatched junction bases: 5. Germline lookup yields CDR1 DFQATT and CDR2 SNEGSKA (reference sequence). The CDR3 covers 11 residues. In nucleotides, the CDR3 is TGCAGTGCTAACCCTGCGGGGGCCCAGTACTTC. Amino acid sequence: CSANPAGAQYF.

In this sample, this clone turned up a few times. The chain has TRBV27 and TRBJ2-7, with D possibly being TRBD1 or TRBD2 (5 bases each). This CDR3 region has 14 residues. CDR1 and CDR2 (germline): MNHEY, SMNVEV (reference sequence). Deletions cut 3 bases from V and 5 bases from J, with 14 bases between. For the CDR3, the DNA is TGTGCCAGCAGTTTCGGGACCAGGAAGCACGAGCAGTACTTC. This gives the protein CASSFGTRKHEQYF.

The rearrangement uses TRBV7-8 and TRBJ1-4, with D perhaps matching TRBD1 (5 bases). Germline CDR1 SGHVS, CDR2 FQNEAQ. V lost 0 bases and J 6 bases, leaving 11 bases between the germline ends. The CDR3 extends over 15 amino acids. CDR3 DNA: TGTGCCAGCAGCTTAGCGTCAGGAGGGGATGAAAAACTGTTTTTT. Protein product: CASSLASGGDEKLFF.

CDR3 bases: TGTGCCAGCAGTTCAAATCAGCCCCAGCATTTT. It translates to CASSSNQPQHF. The V call is TRBV6-6, the J call TRBJ1-5; D call uncertain. Looked up from germline, CDR1 is MNHNY and CDR2 is SVGAGI (reference sequence). The germline V and J ends were trimmed by 4 bases and 4 bases, with 2 bases remaining between them. The length of the CDR3 is 11 residues.

CDR3 sequence reads: CASSQGAKNIQYF. The CDR3 DNA sequence: TGCGCCAGCAGCCAAGGAGCCAAAAACATTCAGTACTTC. The gene calls are TRBV4-3 and TRBJ2-4; the D is unclear. V lost 1 base and J 0 bases, leaving 1 base between the germline ends. The CDR3 runs 13 residues. Germline V gives CDR1 LGHNA, CDR2 YSLEER.